What follows are 27 T cell receptor beta chains derived from one specimen sequenced in a study of neoadjuvant anti-PD-1 for oral cavity cancer (dated by TCRdb to the early 2020s). Library generation was performed with the immunoSEQ multiplex PCR assay. TCRdb carries this immuneACCESS record with in-frame sequences only. Its versions omit some clonotypes, under half of them owing to an unresolved V gene in the studies checked, with the rest unexplained. The sample records 8,500 to 9,500 clones, around 80% of which are singletons. The ten top clones hold roughly 4% of the sample. In light of the paper, this sample's time point label describes: after neoadjuvant nivolumab, at surgical resection. The specimen comprised PBMCs, sampled after nivolumab (anti-PD-1) treatment. These receptor sequences come from a person aged 40 to 85 with oral cavity squamous cell carcinoma.

The gene calls are TRBV11-2 and TRBJ1-1; perhaps TRBD1 as D (6 bases). This CDR3 region has 14 residues. Trimming stripped 4 bases from V and 8 bases from J, with 17 bases between. Per the germline V gene, CDR1 is SGHAT and CDR2 is FQNNGV. The CDR3 region is CASSSGPDRYEAFF. As DNA, the CDR3 is TGTGCCAGCAGCTCCGGACCCGACAGGTACGAAGCTTTCTTT.

The sample holds a few counts of this clone. The chain links TRBV14 to TRBJ2-1, with D tentatively TRBD2 (7 bases). The V end was cut by 2 bases, the J end by 9 bases, with 23 bases between. Germline CDR1 and CDR2: SGHDN and FVKESK. This CDR3 contains 17 residues. CDR3 in DNA: TGTGCCAGCAGCCAACGGGAATTACGGGACACGGGGGGTGAGCAGTTCTTC. Translating gives CASSQRELRDTGGEQFF.

The rearrangement uses TRBV7-2 and TRBJ2-1; the match to TRBD2 covers 8 bases. The junction had 12 bases not matched to a gene; V was cut back by 1 base and J by 7 bases. The CDR3 is 17 residues long. CDR1 is SGHTA and CDR2 is FQGNSA in the germline V gene. The CDR3 loop reads CASSLVGRGGGRNEQFF. In DNA form, the CDR3 reads TGTGCCAGCAGCTTAGTAGGCCGTGGCGGGGGGAGGAATGAGCAGTTCTTC.

The chain uses TRBV29-1 and TRBJ1-1; possibly TRBD1 for D (6 bases). From germline, CDR1 is SQVTM and CDR2 ANQGSEA. The CDR3 spans 13 residues. V lost 5 bases and J 5 bases, leaving 15 bases between the germline ends. The CDR3 region is CSVQTGMGTEAFF. The CDR3 bases are TGCAGCGTTCAAACAGGGATGGGGACTGAAGCTTTCTTT. Supplemented by reference TRBV29-1 and TRBJ1-1, the full variable domain reads SAVISQKPSRDICQRGTSLTIQCQVDSQVTMMFWYRQQPGQSLTLIATANQGSEATYESGFVIDKFPISRPNLTFSTLTVSNMSPEDSSIYLCSVQTGMGTEAFFGQGTRLTVV.

The chain joins TRBV2 to TRBJ2-1, with D hard to call. CDR3 size: 13 residues. Trimming shortened V by 7 bases and J by 7 bases, and 14 bases separated the two germline ends. Germline V gives CDR1 SNHLY, CDR2 FYNNEI. The CDR3 bases are TGTGCCAGCAACATAAGGGCAGCGAATGAGCAGTTCTTC. It is translated as CASNIRAANEQFF.

The chain joins TRBV7-9 to TRBJ1-6; D may be TRBD1 (5 bases). The ends were cut back, 1 base at V and 19 bases at J, with 11 bases in the middle. The length of the CDR3 is 11 residues. Germline CDR1 reads SEHNR; CDR2 reads FQNEAQ (reference sequence). CDR3 sequence (DNA): TGTGCCAGCAGCTTAGAGAGGGGACTTCACTTT. It encodes CASSLERGLHF. The whole variable domain, remainder taken from reference TRBV7-9 and TRBJ1-6, is DTGVSQNPRHKITKRGQNVTFRCDPISEHNRLYWYRQTLGQGPEFLTYFQNEAQLEKSRLLSDRFSAERPKGSFSTLEIQRTEQGDSAMYLCASSLERGLHFGNGTRLTVT.

This clone has just a few counts. This sequence joins TRBV5-4 and TRBJ1-1, with D perhaps matching TRBD1 (5 bases). The CDR3 is 15 amino acids. Trimming took off 0 bases at V and 0 bases at J, with 9 bases between the two ends. Germline CDR1 SGHNT, CDR2 YYREEE (reference sequence). CDR3 protein: CASSLAQQVNTEAFF. The DNA for the CDR3 is TGTGCCAGCAGCTTGGCTCAACAGGTGAACACTGAAGCTTTCTTT.

The J gene is TRBJ2-7, the V gene TRBV9; no definite D call. The CDR3 totals 13 residues. The germline V and J ends were trimmed by 4 bases and 6 bases, with 14 bases remaining between them. Germline CDR1 SGDLS, CDR2 YYNGEE. In DNA, the CDR3 is TGTGCCAGCAGCCCCCTGTTGCGAGGCGAGCAGTACTTC. Protein sequence: CASSPLLRGEQYF.

The CDR3 spells CSVDSGNEQYF. DNA of the CDR3: TGCAGCGTTGATTCGGGGAACGAGCAGTACTTC. V and J are TRBV29-1 and TRBJ2-7; maybe TRBD2 (5 bases). Germline V gene data show CDR1 as SQVTM and CDR2 as ANQGSEA. There are 11 residues in the CDR3. Trimming removed 3 bases from V and 5 bases from J, with 8 bases in between.

The rearrangement joins TRBV28 to TRBJ2-1; 7 nucleotides agree with TRBD2. With 7 bases clipped from V and 4 bases from J, the junction kept 10 bases outside the gene matches. This CDR3 contains 15 residues. Germline values: CDR1 MDHEN, CDR2 SYDVKM. The CDR3 nucleotides read TGTGCCAGCATCTCCCCAGCGGGAAGTTACAATGAGCAGTTCTTC. Residues: CASISPAGSYNEQFF.

This clone was found a few times. The V call is TRBV6-1, the J call TRBJ2-2, with 11 positions matching TRBD2. Germline trimming cut 2 bases from V and 7 bases from J; bases unmatched to any gene: 6. From germline, CDR1 is MNHNS and CDR2 SASEGT. The CDR3 is made up of 16 amino acids. In nucleotides, the CDR3 is TGTGCCAGCAGTGAAAGGCTAGCGGGGGGCCTCGGGGAGCTGTTTTTT. Encoded protein: CASSERLAGGLGELFF.

This clone appeared once. The gene calls are TRBV9 and TRBJ1-2; 7 bases are shared with TRBD1. CDR1 and CDR2 (germline): SGDLS, YYNGEE. Trimming cost V 0 bases and J 8 bases; bases outside gene matches: 7. The CDR3 has 14 residues. CDR3 sequence: CASSVGDSQSGYTF. The DNA of the CDR3 is TGTGCCAGCAGCGTAGGGGACAGTCAGAGCGGCTACACCTTC.

The chain has TRBV6-6 and TRBJ2-7; 8 bases fit TRBD2. The CDR3 covers 13 residues. After removal of 8 bases from V and 1 base from J, the junction contained 4 bases not matched to a gene. Per germline, CDR1 MNHNY and CDR2 SVGAGI (reference sequence). The CDR3, as DNA: TGTGCCAGCGTTCGGGGGGGTTCCTACGAGCAGTACTTC. Amino acid sequence: CASVRGGSYEQYF.

The chain uses TRBV29-1 and TRBJ2-1; D possibly matches TRBD1 or TRBD2 (7 bases each). Trimming cost V 7 bases and J 7 bases, with 20 bases left between them. This CDR3 has 14 amino acids. The germline CDR1 and CDR2 sequences are SQVTM and ANQGSEA. Here the CDR3 reads CSGVPWQGGNEQFF. CDR3 nucleotides: TGCAGCGGTGTACCGTGGCAGGGGGGGAATGAGCAGTTCTTC.

The rearrangement uses TRBV4-2 and TRBJ1-4; TRBD1 aligns across 7 bases. V shed 1 base and J 4 bases; nucleotides not matched to a gene: 15. This CDR3 contains 19 residues. Germline V gene data show CDR1 as LGHNA and CDR2 as YNFKEQ. The CDR3 sequence is CASSQGGQKRQRGNEKLFF. In nucleotides, the CDR3 is TGTGCCAGCAGCCAAGGGGGACAGAAACGGCAAAGGGGTAATGAAAAACTGTTTTTT.

This chain joins TRBV18 and TRBJ2-7; 12 nucleotides align to TRBD1. V dropped 0 bases and J dropped 10; count of bases not matched to a gene: 4. CDR1 and CDR2 (germline): KGHSH, LQKENI. The CDR3 extends over 14 amino acids. The CDR3 spells CASSPPGQGASQYF. CDR3 coding DNA: TGTGCCAGCTCACCACCGGGACAGGGGGCGTCTCAGTACTTC.

This clone was counted only a few times. This chain links TRBV7-9 with TRBJ2-7; 7 nucleotides agree with TRBD2. With 5 bases clipped from V and 7 bases from J, the junction kept 14 bases outside the gene matches. The CDR3 length is 15 residues. CDR1 is SEHNR, CDR2 FQNEAQ, per germline (reference sequence). The CDR3 nucleotides read TGTGCCAGCAGCCCTCTGAGCGGGGCGCCTAAAGAGCAGTACTTC. This sequence encodes CASSPLSGAPKEQYF.

This rearrangement joins TRBV9 to TRBJ2-5, with a weak D call TRBD2 (6 bases). Trimming left V 2 bases short and J 5 bases short, with 19 bases between. This CDR3 has 16 residues. Germline V gene sequence: CDR1 SGDLS, CDR2 YYNGEE. Here the CDR3 DNA reads TGTGCCAGCAGCGTGGCTAGCGACCATTCGTGGGAGACCCAGTACTTC. It translates to CASSVASDHSWETQYF.

This clone came up a few times. The chain has TRBV5-1 and TRBJ2-3; D is ambiguous. Germline CDR1 and CDR2: SGHRS and YFSETQ. There are 14 residues in the CDR3. V gave up 0 bases and J gave up 2 bases, with 7 bases separating them. The CDR3 sequence: CASSLETHTDTQYF. The CDR3 DNA sequence: TGCGCCAGCAGCTTGGAGACACACACAGATACGCAGTATTTT.

The chain joins TRBV5-4 to TRBJ2-5; TRBD1 matches 10 bases. Germline CDR1 is SGHNT and CDR2 is YYREEE (reference sequence). J gave up 3 bases and V 4 bases, and 6 bases lay outside the gene matches. The CDR3 has 15 amino acids. The CDR3 nucleotides are TGTGCCAGCAGCCCGACAGGGGGCAGGAAAGAGACCCAGTACTTC. This translates into CASSPTGGRKETQYF. Combining the CDR3 with reference TRBV5-4 and TRBJ2-5 gives the whole variable domain ETGVTQSPTHLIKTRGQQVTLRCSSQSGHNTVSWYQQALGQGPQFIFQYYREEENGRGNFPPRFSGLQFPNYSSELNVNALELDDSALYLCASSPTGGRKETQYFGPGTRLLVL.

The chain uses TRBV7-6 and TRBJ2-1, with TRBD1 identical over 10 bases. V lost 4 bases to trimming and J lost 8 bases; unmatched junction nucleotides: 11. Germline V gene lookup returns CDR1 SGHVS and CDR2 FNYEAQ. CDR3 size: 16 residues. The CDR3 DNA is TGTGCCAGCAGCTCCAGCTGGGACAGGGGAGGCGATGAGCAGTTCTTC. Amino acids: CASSSSWDRGGDEQFF.

V gene TRBV5-1 combines with J gene TRBJ1-2; D gene uncertain. The V end was cut by 4 bases, the J end by 7 bases, with 14 bases between. The CDR3 is made up of 13 amino acids. From germline, CDR1 is SGHRS and CDR2 YFSETQ. The CDR3: CASSTRTLGGYTF. The CDR3 coding sequence is TGCGCCAGCAGCACCAGAACCCTCGGTGGCTACACCTTC.

The chain has TRBV6-1 and TRBJ1-2, with TRBD1 matching 8 bases. J was trimmed by 4 bases and V by 1 base; bases with no gene match: 5. Germline V gene sequence: CDR1 MNHNS, CDR2 SASEGT. The CDR3 totals 15 residues. The CDR3 spells CASSEGTGSFYGYTF. CDR3 nucleotides: TGTGCCAGCAGTGAAGGGACAGGGAGTTTCTATGGCTACACCTTC.

The chain links TRBV6-1 to TRBJ2-1; 8 positions agree with TRBD1. The V and J ends lost 6 bases and 5 bases, in that order; junction bases with no gene match: 9. The CDR3 loop spans 15 amino acids. Germline lookup yields CDR1 MNHNS and CDR2 SASEGT. CDR3 sequence: CASRRTGLLNNEQFF. In DNA, the CDR3 is TGTGCCAGCAGAAGGACAGGGCTATTGAACAATGAGCAGTTCTTC.

This clone showed up just once. The chain joins TRBV29-1 to TRBJ1-1; no clear D. Germline V gives CDR1 SQVTM, CDR2 ANQGSEA. The CDR3 is made up of 16 amino acids. Trimming shortened V by 6 bases and J by 3 bases, and 23 bases separated the two germline ends. CDR3: CSVATTGPFRDTEAFF. CDR3 in DNA: TGCAGCGTGGCGACAACCGGACCTTTTCGGGACACTGAAGCTTTCTTT.

The gene calls are TRBV5-5 and TRBJ2-4; 7 bases are a match to TRBD1. The CDR3 loop spans 16 amino acids. Germline loops: CDR1 SGHKS, CDR2 YYEKEE (reference sequence). The ends lost 4 bases at V and 0 bases at J; junction bases unmatched: 7. The CDR3 DNA follows: TGTGCCAGCAGCCTAGGGACAGACGCAGCCAAAAACATTCAGTACTTC. Encoded protein: CASSLGTDAAKNIQYF. The whole variable domain, remainder taken from reference TRBV5-5 and TRBJ2-4, is DAGVTQSPTHLIKTRGQQVTLRCSPISGHKSVSWYQQVLGQGPQFIFQYYEKEERGRGNFPDRFSARQFPNYSSELNVNALLLGDSALYLCASSLGTDAAKNIQYFGAGTRLSVL.

The V call is TRBV19, the J call TRBJ2-3; 8 bases match TRBD2. The junction had 4 bases not matched to a gene; V was cut back by 4 bases and J by 1 base. Germline loops: CDR1 LNHDA, CDR2 SQIVND (reference sequence). CDR3 size: 15 residues. This CDR3 is CASSNRGGGTDTQYF. The CDR3, as DNA: TGTGCCAGTAGTAACCGGGGGGGCGGCACAGATACGCAGTATTTT.